This T cell receptor (beta chain) was recorded in a study of shared clonotypes between healthy human individuals. Study information: The composition of the donors was a couple of women and a few men aged 18 to 49. Regarding the study as a whole: Generation probability values for non-shared clonotypes were lower than those for clonotypes shared by all four donors.

Comments on this clone: Its antigen is not known.

The germline V gene has CDR1 SGDLS and CDR2 YYNGEE. The V gene end was trimmed by 0 bases and the J gene end by 8 bases; junction bases not matched to a gene: 8. The CDR3 sequence is 16 residues long. Method: immunoSEQ multiplex PCR; TCRdb's copy keeps in-frame clones and lacks some. The sample lists 2.5 million or so clones; over 85% were seen once. Sequencing used naive CD4+ T cells sorted from blood. Specified subset: CD45RA+ positively selected. The source of this sequence is a man aged 18 to 29 in good health. The chain carries TRBV9 and TRBJ2-1, with 10 bases fitting TRBD1. This CDR3 reads CASSVAGGQGFHEQFF. The CDR3 bases are TGTGCCAGCAGCGTAGCTGGGGGACAGGGGTTCCATGAGCAGTTCTTC. The complete variable domain, with remaining parts taken from reference TRBV9 and TRBJ2-1, reads DSGVTQTPKHLITATGQRVTLRCSPRSGDLSVYWYQQSLDQGLQFLIQYYNGEERAKGNILERFSAQQFPDLHSELNLSSLELGDSALYFCASSVAGGQGFHEQFFGPGTRLTVL.